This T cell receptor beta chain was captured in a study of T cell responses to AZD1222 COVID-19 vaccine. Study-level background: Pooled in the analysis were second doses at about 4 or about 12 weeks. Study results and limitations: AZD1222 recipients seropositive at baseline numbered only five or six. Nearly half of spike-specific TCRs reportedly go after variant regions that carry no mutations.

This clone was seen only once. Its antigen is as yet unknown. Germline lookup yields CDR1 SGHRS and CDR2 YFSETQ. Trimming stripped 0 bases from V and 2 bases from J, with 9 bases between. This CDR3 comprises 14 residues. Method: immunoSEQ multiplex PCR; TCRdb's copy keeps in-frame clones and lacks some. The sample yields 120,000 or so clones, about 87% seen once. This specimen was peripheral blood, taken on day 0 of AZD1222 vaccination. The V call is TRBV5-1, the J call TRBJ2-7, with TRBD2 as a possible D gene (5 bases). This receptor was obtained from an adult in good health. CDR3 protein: CASSLEPGTYEQYF. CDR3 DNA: TGCGCCAGCAGCTTGGAACCGGGGACCTACGAGCAGTACTTC.